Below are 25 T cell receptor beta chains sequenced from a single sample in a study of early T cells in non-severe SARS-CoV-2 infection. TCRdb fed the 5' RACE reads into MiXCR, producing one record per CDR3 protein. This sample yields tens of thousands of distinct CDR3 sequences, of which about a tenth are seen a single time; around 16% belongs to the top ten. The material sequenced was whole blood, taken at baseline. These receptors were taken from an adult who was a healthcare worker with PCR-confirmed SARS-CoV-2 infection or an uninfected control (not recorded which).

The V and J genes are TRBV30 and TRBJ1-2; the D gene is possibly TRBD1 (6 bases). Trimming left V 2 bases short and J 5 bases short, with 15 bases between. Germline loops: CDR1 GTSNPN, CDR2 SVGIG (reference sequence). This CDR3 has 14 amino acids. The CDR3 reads CAWSRGTEFYGYTF. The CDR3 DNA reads TGTGCCTGGAGTAGGGGGACGGAGTTTTATGGCTACACCTTC.

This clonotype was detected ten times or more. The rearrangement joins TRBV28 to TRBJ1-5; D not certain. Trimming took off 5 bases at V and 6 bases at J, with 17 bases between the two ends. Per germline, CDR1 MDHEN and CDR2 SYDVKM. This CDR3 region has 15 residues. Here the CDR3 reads CASSPWTGNTQPQHF. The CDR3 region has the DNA TGTGCCAGCAGTCCCTGGACGGGAAACACTCAGCCCCAGCATTTT.

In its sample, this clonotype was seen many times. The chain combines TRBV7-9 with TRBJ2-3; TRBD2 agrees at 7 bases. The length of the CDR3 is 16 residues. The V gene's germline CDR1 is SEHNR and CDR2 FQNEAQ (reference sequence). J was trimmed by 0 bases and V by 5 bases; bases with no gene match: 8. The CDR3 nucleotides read TGTGCCAGCAGCCCCGGTGGTAGCGGGAGCACAGATACGCAGTATTTT. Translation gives CASSPGGSGSTDTQYF.

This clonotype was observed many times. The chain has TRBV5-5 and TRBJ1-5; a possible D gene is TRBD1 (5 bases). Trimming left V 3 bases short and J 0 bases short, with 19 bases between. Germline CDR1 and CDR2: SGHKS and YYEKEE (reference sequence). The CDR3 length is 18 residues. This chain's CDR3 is CASSSVFDRDNSNQPQHF. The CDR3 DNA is TGTGCCAGCAGCTCAGTCTTCGACAGAGATAATAGCAATCAGCCCCAGCATTTT.

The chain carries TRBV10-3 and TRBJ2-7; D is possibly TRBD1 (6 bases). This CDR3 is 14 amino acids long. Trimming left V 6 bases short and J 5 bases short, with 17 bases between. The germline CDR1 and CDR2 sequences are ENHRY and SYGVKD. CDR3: CAISDLQGLHEQYF. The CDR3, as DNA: TGTGCCATCAGCGACCTACAGGGTCTCCACGAGCAGTACTTC.

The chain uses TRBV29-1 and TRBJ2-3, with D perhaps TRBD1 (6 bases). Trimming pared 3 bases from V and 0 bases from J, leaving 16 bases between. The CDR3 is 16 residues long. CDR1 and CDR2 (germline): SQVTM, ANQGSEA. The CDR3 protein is CSVDLQQGPSTDTQYF. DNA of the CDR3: TGCAGCGTTGATTTGCAACAGGGCCCTAGCACAGATACGCAGTATTTT.

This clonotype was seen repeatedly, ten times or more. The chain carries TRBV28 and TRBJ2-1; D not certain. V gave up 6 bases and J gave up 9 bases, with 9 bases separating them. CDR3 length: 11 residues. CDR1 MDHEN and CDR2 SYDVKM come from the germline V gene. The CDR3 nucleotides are TGTGCCAGCAGGGAGTTCGGTGAGCAGTTCTTC. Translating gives CASREFGEQFF.

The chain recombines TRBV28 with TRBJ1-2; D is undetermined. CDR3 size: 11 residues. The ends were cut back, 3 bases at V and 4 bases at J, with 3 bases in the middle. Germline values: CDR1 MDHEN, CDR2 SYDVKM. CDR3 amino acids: CASSFIYGYTF. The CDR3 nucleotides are TGTGCCAGCAGTTTCATCTATGGCTACACCTTC.

The CDR3 here is CASSYQGRETQYF. DNA for the CDR3: TGTGCCAGCAGCTACCAGGGCCGAGAGACCCAGTACTTC. V and J are TRBV7-2 and TRBJ2-5; the D gene is possibly TRBD1 (5 bases). The CDR3 has 13 residues. Between the trimmed V and J ends, which lost 4 bases and 4 bases, there was a span of 10 bases. Per the germline V gene, CDR1 is SGHTA and CDR2 is FQGNSA. Together with reference TRBV7-2 and TRBJ2-5, the CDR3 gives the full variable domain: GAGVSQSPSNKVTEKGKDVELRCDPISGHTALYWYRQSLGQGLEFLIYFQGNSAPDKSGLPSDRFSAERTGGSVSTLTIQRTQQEDSAVYLCASSYQGRETQYFGPGTRLLVL.

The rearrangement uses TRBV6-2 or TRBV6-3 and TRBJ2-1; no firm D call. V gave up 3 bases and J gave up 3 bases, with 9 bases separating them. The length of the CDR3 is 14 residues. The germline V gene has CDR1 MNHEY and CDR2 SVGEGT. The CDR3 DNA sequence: TGTGCCAGCAGTTATGGGCGTGACTACAATGAGCAGTTCTTC. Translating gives CASSYGRDYNEQFF.

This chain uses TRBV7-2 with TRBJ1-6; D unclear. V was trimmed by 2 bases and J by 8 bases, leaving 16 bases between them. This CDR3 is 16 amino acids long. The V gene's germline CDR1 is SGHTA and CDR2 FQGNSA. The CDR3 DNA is TGTGCCAGCAGCTTACACCTCAGCCTCCGGGATTCACCCCTCCACTTT. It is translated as CASSLHLSLRDSPLHF.

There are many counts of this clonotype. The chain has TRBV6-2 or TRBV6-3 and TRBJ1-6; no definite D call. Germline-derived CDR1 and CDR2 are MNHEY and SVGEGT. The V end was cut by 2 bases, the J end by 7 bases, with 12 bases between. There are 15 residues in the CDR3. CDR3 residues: CASSYVGKGNSPLHF. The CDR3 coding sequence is TGTGCCAGCAGTTACGTTGGGAAAGGAAATTCACCCCTCCACTTT.

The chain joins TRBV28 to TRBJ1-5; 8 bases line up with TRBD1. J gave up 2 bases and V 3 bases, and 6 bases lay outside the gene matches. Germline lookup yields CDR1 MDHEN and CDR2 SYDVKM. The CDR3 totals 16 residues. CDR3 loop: CASSFPGQGGNQPQHF. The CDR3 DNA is TGTGCCAGCAGTTTCCCTGGACAGGGAGGCAATCAGCCCCAGCATTTT.

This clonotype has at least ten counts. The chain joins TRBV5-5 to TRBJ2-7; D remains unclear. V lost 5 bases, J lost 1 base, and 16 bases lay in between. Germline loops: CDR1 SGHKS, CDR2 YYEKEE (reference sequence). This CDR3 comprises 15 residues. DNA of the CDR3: TGTGCCAGCAGACCGGACCCGGGCGGTTCCTACGAGCAGTACTTC. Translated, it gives CASRPDPGGSYEQYF.

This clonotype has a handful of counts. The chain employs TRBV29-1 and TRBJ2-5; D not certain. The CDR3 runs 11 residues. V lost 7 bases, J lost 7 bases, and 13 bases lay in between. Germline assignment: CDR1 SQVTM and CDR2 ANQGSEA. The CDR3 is CSGIVGGTQYF. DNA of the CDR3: TGCAGCGGAATAGTGGGTGGGACCCAGTACTTC.

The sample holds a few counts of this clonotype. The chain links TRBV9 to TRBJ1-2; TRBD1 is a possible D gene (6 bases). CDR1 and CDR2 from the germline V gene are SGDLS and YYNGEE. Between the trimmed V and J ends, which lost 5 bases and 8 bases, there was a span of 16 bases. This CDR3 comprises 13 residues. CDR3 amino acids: CASSATGLDGYTF. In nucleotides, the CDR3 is TGTGCCAGCAGTGCTACAGGGCTTGACGGCTACACCTTC.

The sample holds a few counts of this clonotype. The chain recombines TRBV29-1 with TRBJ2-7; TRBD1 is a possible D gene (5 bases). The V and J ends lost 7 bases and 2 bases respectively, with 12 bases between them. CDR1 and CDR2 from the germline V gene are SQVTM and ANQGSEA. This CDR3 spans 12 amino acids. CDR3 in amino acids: CSATGDPYEQYF. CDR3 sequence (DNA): TGCAGCGCCACAGGTGATCCCTACGAGCAGTACTTC.

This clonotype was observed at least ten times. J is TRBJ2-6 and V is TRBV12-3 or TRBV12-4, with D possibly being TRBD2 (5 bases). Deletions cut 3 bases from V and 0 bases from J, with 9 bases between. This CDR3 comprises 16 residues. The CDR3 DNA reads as TGTGCCAGCAGTTTCGGGGTTACCTCTGGGGCCAACGTCCTGACTTTC. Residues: CASSFGVTSGANVLTF.

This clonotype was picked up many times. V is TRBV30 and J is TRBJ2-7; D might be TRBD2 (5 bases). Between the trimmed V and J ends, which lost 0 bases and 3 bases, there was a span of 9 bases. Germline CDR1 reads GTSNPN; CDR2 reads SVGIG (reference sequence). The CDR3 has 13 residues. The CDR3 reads CAWSVSGNYEQYF. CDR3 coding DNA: TGTGCCTGGAGTGTTTCGGGGAACTACGAGCAGTACTTC. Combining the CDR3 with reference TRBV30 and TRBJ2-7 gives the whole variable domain SQTIHQWPATLVQPVGSPLSLECTVEGTSNPNLYWYRQAAGRGLQLLFYSVGIGQISSEVPQNLSASRPQDRQFILSSKKLLLSDSGFYLCAWSVSGNYEQYFGPGTRLTVT.

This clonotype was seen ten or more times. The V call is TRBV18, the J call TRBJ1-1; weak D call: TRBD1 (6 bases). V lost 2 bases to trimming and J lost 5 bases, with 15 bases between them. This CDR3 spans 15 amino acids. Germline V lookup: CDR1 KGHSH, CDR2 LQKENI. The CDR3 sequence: CASSPGYREGTEAFF. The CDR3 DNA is TGTGCCAGCTCACCAGGGTACAGGGAGGGAACTGAAGCTTTCTTT.

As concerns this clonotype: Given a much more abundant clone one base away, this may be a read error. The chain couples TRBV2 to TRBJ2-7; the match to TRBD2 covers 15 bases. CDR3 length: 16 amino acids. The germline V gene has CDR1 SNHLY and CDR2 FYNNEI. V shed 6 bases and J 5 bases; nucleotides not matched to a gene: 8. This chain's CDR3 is CASREIRTSGRDEQYF. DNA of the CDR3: TGTGCCAGCAGGGAAATACGGACTAGCGGGAGGGACGAGCAGTACTTC.

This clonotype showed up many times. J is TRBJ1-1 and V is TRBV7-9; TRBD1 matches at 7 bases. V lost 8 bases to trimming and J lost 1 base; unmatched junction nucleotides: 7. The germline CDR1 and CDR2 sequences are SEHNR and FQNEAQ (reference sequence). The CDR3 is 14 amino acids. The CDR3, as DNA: TGTGCCAGCGGAGACAGGGTGACGAACACTGAAGCTTTCTTT. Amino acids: CASGDRVTNTEAFF.

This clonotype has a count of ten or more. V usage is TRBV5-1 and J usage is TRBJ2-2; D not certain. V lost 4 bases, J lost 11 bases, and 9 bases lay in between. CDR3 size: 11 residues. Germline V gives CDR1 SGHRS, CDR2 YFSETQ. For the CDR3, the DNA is TGCGCCAGCAGCGGGCTTGACGAGCTGTTTTTT. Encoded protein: CASSGLDELFF. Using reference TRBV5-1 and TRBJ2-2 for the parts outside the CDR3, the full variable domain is KAGVTQTPRYLIKTRGQQVTLSCSPISGHRSVSWYQQTPGQGLQFLFEYFSETQRNKGNFPGRFSGRQFSNSRSEMNVSTLELGDSALYLCASSGLDELFFGEGSRLTVL.

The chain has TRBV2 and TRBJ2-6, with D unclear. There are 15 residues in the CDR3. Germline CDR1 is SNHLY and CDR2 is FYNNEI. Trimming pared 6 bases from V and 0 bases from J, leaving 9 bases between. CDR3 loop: CASRGMASGANVLTF. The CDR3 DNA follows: TGTGCCAGCAGGGGGATGGCCTCTGGGGCCAACGTCCTGACTTTC.

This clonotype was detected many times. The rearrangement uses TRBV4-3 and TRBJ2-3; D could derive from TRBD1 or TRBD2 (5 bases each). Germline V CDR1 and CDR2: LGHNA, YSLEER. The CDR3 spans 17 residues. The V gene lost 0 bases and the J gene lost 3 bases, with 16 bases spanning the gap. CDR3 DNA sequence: TGCGCCAGCAGCCAAGATTGGGGCGGGTCGGTGACAGATACGCAGTATTTT. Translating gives CASSQDWGGSVTDTQYF.